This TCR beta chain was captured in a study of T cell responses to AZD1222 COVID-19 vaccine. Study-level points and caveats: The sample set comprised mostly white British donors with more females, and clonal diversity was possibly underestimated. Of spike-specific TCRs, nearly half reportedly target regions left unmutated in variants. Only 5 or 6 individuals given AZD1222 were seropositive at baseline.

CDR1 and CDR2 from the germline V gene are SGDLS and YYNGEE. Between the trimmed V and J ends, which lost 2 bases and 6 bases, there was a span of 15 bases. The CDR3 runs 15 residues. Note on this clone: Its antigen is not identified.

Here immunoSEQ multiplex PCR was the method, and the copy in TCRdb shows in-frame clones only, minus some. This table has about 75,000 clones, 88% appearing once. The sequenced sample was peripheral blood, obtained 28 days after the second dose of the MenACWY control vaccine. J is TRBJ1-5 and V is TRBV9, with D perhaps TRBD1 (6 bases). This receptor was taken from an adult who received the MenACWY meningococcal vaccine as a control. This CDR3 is CASSVDGGAGQPQHF. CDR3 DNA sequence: TGTGCCAGCAGCGTCGATGGGGGCGCGGGTCAGCCCCAGCATTTT.